These T cell receptor beta chains were read from a single sample in a study of T cell responses to AZD1222 COVID-19 vaccine. The table came from immunoSEQ multiplex PCR; TCRdb's copy has only in-frame clones and leaves some out. The data contain over 130,000 clones, 88% of them singletons. The sequencing here drew on peripheral blood, taken 28 days after the second AZD1222 dose. Receptors were obtained from an adult who received the AZD1222 COVID-19 vaccine. Each CDR3 is given with its conserved first and last residue. The D gene is left open where the match is weak. Clone size is not always given. Where it is, it says once, few, many or a class for expanded clones.

D: TRBD1
V: TRBV27
J: TRBJ1-1
length: 14
size: .
DNA: TGTGCCAGCTATCGGGACAGTTTGAACACTGAAGCTTTCTTT
CDR3: CASYRDSLNTEAFF

D: TRBD1
V: TRBV2
J: TRBJ2-1
length: 15
size: .
DNA: TGTGCCAGCAGCGTCGACAGGGGCTCGTGGAATGAGCAGTTCTTC
CDR3: CASSVDRGSWNEQFF

D: TRBD2
V: TRBV25-1
J: TRBJ2-1
length: 15
size: few
DNA: TGTGCCAGCACCTCGACTAGCGGGAGTTCCAATGAGCAGTTCTTC
CDR3: CASTSTSGSSNEQFF

D: .
V: TRBV28
J: TRBJ2-5
length: 16
size: .
DNA: TGTGCCAGCAGCCTAGGAGTGTTCTTGGGGGGAGAGACCCAGTACTTC
CDR3: CASSLGVFLGGETQYF

D: .
V: TRBV6-2/TRBV6-3
J: TRBJ2-5
length: 14
size: .
DNA: TGTGCCAGCAGTTACGTCTCAGGAGTGGAGACCCAGTACTTC
CDR3: CASSYVSGVETQYF

D: TRBD2
V: TRBV30
J: TRBJ2-1
length: 14
size: .
DNA: TGTGCCTGGACTAGCGGAATGACCTACAATGAGCAGTTCTTC
CDR3: CAWTSGMTYNEQFF

D: .
V: TRBV10-1
J: TRBJ2-7
length: 12
size: many
DNA: TGCGCCAGCAGTCCCGGCGGGTACGAGCAGTACTTC
CDR3: CASSPGGYEQYF

D: .
V: TRBV30
J: TRBJ1-2
length: 13
size: .
DNA: TGTGCCTGGAACGCCGACAGGTACTATGGCTACACCTTC
CDR3: CAWNADRYYGYTF

D: .
V: TRBV7-3
J: TRBJ2-7
length: 14
size: .
DNA: TGTGCCAGCAGCTTAGGCCCAGGCCTAGGGGAGCAGTACTTC
CDR3: CASSLGPGLGEQYF

D: .
V: TRBV27
J: TRBJ2-3
length: 18
size: .
DNA: TGTGCCAGCAGTTTACCGCCCTGGATCCCGGGGGGCACAGATACGCAGTATTTT
CDR3: CASSLPPWIPGGTDTQYF

D: TRBD1
V: TRBV7-9
J: TRBJ2-7
length: 15
size: .
DNA: TGTGCCAGCGGTAGGGGTTCAGGACAGGGGGGAGAGCAGTACTTC
CDR3: CASGRGSGQGGEQYF

D: TRBD1
V: TRBV7-8
J: TRBJ2-3
length: 15
size: .
DNA: TGTGCCAGCAGCTCTAGACAGGGTGGGGCAGATACGCAGTATTTT
CDR3: CASSSRQGGADTQYF

D: TRBD2
V: TRBV5-4
J: TRBJ2-1
length: 16
size: .
DNA: TGTGCCAGCAGCCCTAGCGGGGGGAGCTCCTACAATGAGCAGTTCTTC
CDR3: CASSPSGGSSYNEQFF

D: .
V: TRBV9
J: TRBJ2-2
length: 16
size: .
DNA: TGTGCCAGCAGCGTAGGAGTAGGAGGGGGCTCCGGGGAGCTGTTTTTT
CDR3: CASSVGVGGGSGELFF

D: .
V: TRBV24-1
J: TRBJ2-5
length: 13
size: few
DNA: TGTGCCACCACAGATCCGGGTTCTGAGACCCAGTACTTC
CDR3: CATTDPGSETQYF

D: TRBD1
V: TRBV18
J: TRBJ1-2
length: 15
size: .
DNA: TGTGCCAGCTCACCAGGAAACGACAGGGTCGGTGGCTACACCTTC
CDR3: CASSPGNDRVGGYTF

D: .
V: TRBV5-5
J: TRBJ2-5
length: 13
size: .
DNA: TGTGCCAGCAGGTTCCGGGACACAGAGACCCAGTACTTC
CDR3: CASRFRDTETQYF

D: .
V: TRBV28
J: TRBJ1-3
length: 12
size: .
DNA: TGTGCCAGCAGTTTGGGTGGAAACACCATATATTTT
CDR3: CASSLGGNTIYF

D: TRBD1
V: TRBV19
J: TRBJ2-2
length: 16
size: .
DNA: TGTGCCAGCGCGGTTGGGTGGACAGGGTCGACCGGGGAGCTGTTTTTT
CDR3: CASAVGWTGSTGELFF

D: .
V: TRBV21-1
J: TRBJ2-3
length: 16
size: .
DNA: TGTGCCAGCAGCAAAGGGACGGGGCCGTTCACAGATACGCAGTATTTT
CDR3: CASSKGTGPFTDTQYF

D: .
V: TRBV29-1
J: TRBJ2-2
length: 13
size: .
DNA: TGCAGCGTTCACTCAGGAGGCACCGGGGAGCTGTTTTTT
CDR3: CSVHSGGTGELFF

D: .
V: TRBV18
J: TRBJ2-2
length: 17
size: .
DNA: TGTGCCAGCTCACCAATTCTCTTAGGACAGAACACCGGGGAGCTGTTTTTT
CDR3: CASSPILLGQNTGELFF

D: .
V: TRBV15
J: TRBJ1-5
length: 14
size: .
DNA: TGTGCCACCAGCAGGGCTGACAGGTTTTTTCCCCAGCATTTT
CDR3: CATSRADRFFPQHF

D: .
V: TRBV10-3
J: TRBJ2-7
length: 13
size: .
DNA: TGTGCCATCAGTGAAACAGGTTCCTACGAGCAGTACTTC
CDR3: CAISETGSYEQYF

D: .
V: TRBV7-9
J: TRBJ1-2
length: 13
size: .
DNA: TGTGCCAGCAGCTTAGCCAGGGCTCAAGGCTACACCTTC
CDR3: CASSLARAQGYTF

D: TRBD1
V: TRBV6-5
J: TRBJ1-2
length: 16
size: .
DNA: TGTGCCAGCAGTTACTCCACCGGGACAGCGGACTATGGCTACACCTTC
CDR3: CASSYSTGTADYGYTF

D: .
V: TRBV3-1/TRBV3-2
J: TRBJ1-3
length: 15
size: once
DNA: TGTGCCAGCAGCCCGTGGACAGATGCCGGAAACACCATATATTTT
CDR3: CASSPWTDAGNTIYF

D: TRBD1
V: TRBV27
J: TRBJ1-5
length: 17
size: .
DNA: TGTGCCAGCAGACCTTATTTAAGGGGGCCCAGGGATCAGCCCCAGCATTTT
CDR3: CASRPYLRGPRDQPQHF

D: .
V: TRBV6-5
J: TRBJ2-6
length: 14
size: .
DNA: TGTGCCAGCAGTTACGGCGGTCTGGCCAACGTCCTGACTTTC
CDR3: CASSYGGLANVLTF

D: .
V: TRBV6-5
J: TRBJ1-3
length: 14
size: once
DNA: TGTGCCAGCAGACCTACCTACTCTGGAAACACCATATATTTT
CDR3: CASRPTYSGNTIYF

D: TRBD1
V: TRBV19
J: TRBJ2-7
length: 15
size: few
DNA: TGTGCCACCGGGCCGGGGGGACAGGGCTCCTACGAGCAGTACTTC
CDR3: CATGPGGQGSYEQYF

D: .
V: TRBV28
J: TRBJ2-7
length: 12
size: .
DNA: TGTGCCAGCAGCCGCGGCCGAAGCGAGCAGTACTTC
CDR3: CASSRGRSEQYF

D: TRBD2
V: TRBV18
J: TRBJ2-3
length: 18
size: .
DNA: TGTGCCAGCTCACCAAGGACTAGCGGGGGGCGACTAACAGATACGCAGTATTTT
CDR3: CASSPRTSGGRLTDTQYF

D: TRBD1
V: TRBV27
J: TRBJ1-5
length: 14
size: .
DNA: TGTGCCAGCAGTGGGACAGGAGGCAATCAGCCCCAGCATTTT
CDR3: CASSGTGGNQPQHF

D: TRBD1
V: TRBV11-2
J: TRBJ1-1
length: 15
size: once
DNA: TGTGCCAGCAGCTCTGGACAGGGTTATAACACTGAAGCTTTCTTT
CDR3: CASSSGQGYNTEAFF

D: TRBD1
V: TRBV18
J: TRBJ2-7
length: 17
size: .
DNA: TGTGCCAGCTCACCACCTACAGGACAGGGGAACTCCTACGAGCAGTACTTC
CDR3: CASSPPTGQGNSYEQYF

D: .
V: TRBV5-1
J: TRBJ2-4
length: 17
size: .
DNA: TGCGCCAGCAGCTCGGGACAAGGAGGAAGTACCAAAAACATTCAGTACTTC
CDR3: CASSSGQGGSTKNIQYF

D: .
V: TRBV2
J: TRBJ2-5
length: 13
size: .
DNA: TGTGCCAGCATAAGGGGGAGCCAAGAGACCCAGTACTTC
CDR3: CASIRGSQETQYF

D: .
V: TRBV10-3
J: TRBJ2-2
length: 16
size: .
DNA: TGTGCCATCAGTGAGGCCACAAGGCTAATCACCGGGGAGCTGTTTTTT
CDR3: CAISEATRLITGELFF

D: TRBD1
V: TRBV5-1
J: TRBJ2-2
length: 16
size: .
DNA: TGCGCCAGCAGCCGACAGGGAGATCCGAACACCGGGGAGCTGTTTTTT
CDR3: CASSRQGDPNTGELFF